These 10 T cell receptor beta chains originate from one sample sequenced in a study of OX40 agonist ivuxolimab in advanced cancers. Repertoires were generated with immunoSEQ multiplex PCR, while TCRdb's copy carries only in-frame clones and drops some. The table has approximately 130,000 clones, just over 90% seen once; the top ten hold roughly 1%. The specimen was CD4+ or CD8+ T cells sorted from blood, collected in a trial of the OX40 agonist ivuxolimab. These receptors originate from an adult with an advanced solid tumor such as melanoma, head and neck, liver or kidney cancer.

The chain has TRBV7-2 and TRBJ1-2, with TRBD1 identical over 10 bases. The CDR3 is 15 residues long. The trim removed 5 bases at V and 5 bases at J, leaving 8 bases unmatched. Germline CDR1 and CDR2: SGHTA and FQGNSA. The DNA of the CDR3 is TGTGCCAGCAGCGTCTCCGGGACAGGGGCTTATGGCTACACCTTC. This sequence encodes CASSVSGTGAYGYTF.

The rearrangement uses TRBV28 and TRBJ1-2, with TRBD1 matching over 9 bases. The CDR3 consists of 15 residues. Losses at the gene ends were 5 bases for V and 4 bases for J; bases not matched to a gene: 8. Germline CDR1 reads MDHEN; CDR2 reads SYDVKM. The chain's CDR3 is CASSNPDRGVYGYTF. The CDR3 DNA is TGTGCCAGCAGTAACCCGGACAGGGGAGTCTATGGCTACACCTTC.

V usage is TRBV7-2 and J usage is TRBJ1-2; 8 bases match TRBD1. Trimming removed 2 bases from V and 1 base from J; junction bases left unmatched: 3. The CDR3 totals 15 residues. Looked up from germline, CDR1 is SGHTA and CDR2 is FQGNSA. The CDR3 sequence is CASSLHGQGNYGYTF. In nucleotides, the CDR3 is TGTGCCAGCAGCTTACATGGACAGGGTAACTATGGCTACACCTTC.

The chain has TRBV7-2 and TRBJ1-2; TRBD1 aligns across 9 bases. The germline CDR1 and CDR2 sequences are SGHTA and FQGNSA. J gave up 13 bases and V 9 bases, and 9 bases lay outside the gene matches. This CDR3 has 11 residues. CDR3 sequence reads: CASETGGKITF. The DNA of the CDR3 is TGTGCCAGTGAAACAGGGGGCAAAATCACCTTC.

This clone appeared once. The genes are TRBV7-2 and TRBJ1-2; 10 nucleotides align to TRBD1. V lost 3 bases, J lost 8 bases, and 9 bases stayed unmatched. This CDR3 is 15 amino acids long. CDR1 is SGHTA, CDR2 FQGNSA, per germline. CDR3 in DNA: TGTGCCAGCAGCTTTACCCAGACAGGGGGCGTCGGCTACACCTTC. Its protein product is CASSFTQTGGVGYTF.

This chain uses TRBV4-1 with TRBJ1-3, with D perhaps matching TRBD1 (5 bases). The CDR3 totals 15 residues. V lost 2 bases and J 2 bases, leaving 10 bases between the germline ends. Germline V gene data show CDR1 as MGHRA and CDR2 as YSYEKL. Here the CDR3 reads CASSQPREAGNTIYF. The CDR3 DNA reads TGCGCCAGCAGCCAACCCAGGGAGGCTGGAAACACCATATATTTT.

The gene calls are TRBV9 and TRBJ2-7; TRBD1 agrees at 11 bases. This CDR3 region has 15 residues. Losses at the gene ends were 3 bases for V and 6 bases for J; bases not matched to a gene: 8. Germline V gene lookup returns CDR1 SGDLS and CDR2 YYNGEE. The CDR3 DNA is TGTGCCAGCAGCGGGATGGACAGGGGGCCTACCGAGCAGTACTTC. Translating gives CASSGMDRGPTEQYF.

The genes are TRBV7-9 and TRBJ2-3; D remains unclear. Looked up from germline, CDR1 is SEHNR and CDR2 is FQNEAQ (reference sequence). The CDR3 runs to 16 residues. The V end lost 5 bases, the J end lost 6 bases, and 21 bases lay between the germline ends. The CDR3: CASSRRSSALGDTQYF. CDR3 nucleotides: TGTGCCAGCAGCCGGCGGTCCAGCGCCCTCGGGGATACGCAGTATTTT.

CDR3: CASSDSGGGYTF. The CDR3 DNA reads TGTGCCAGCAGTGACTCAGGGGGCGGCTACACCTTC. The chain has TRBV6-4 and TRBJ1-2, with TRBD1 matching over 7 bases. The junction had 0 bases not matched to a gene; V was cut back by 0 bases and J by 8 bases. This CDR3 contains 12 residues. Per the germline V gene, CDR1 is MRHNA and CDR2 is SNTAGT.

The J gene is TRBJ2-7, the V gene TRBV6-5; D ambiguous. The germline V and J ends were trimmed by 0 bases and 3 bases, with 9 bases remaining between them. CDR3 length: 14 amino acids. Germline CDR1 and CDR2: MNHEY and SVGAGI. The chain's CDR3 is CASSYSLGIYEQYF. DNA for the CDR3: TGTGCCAGCAGTTACTCGCTAGGGATCTACGAGCAGTACTTC.